The 9 T cell receptor beta chains presented below share a single source sample, sequenced in a study of human T cells and chemical hapten exposure. Time point defined: pre-sensitization, week 0. Treatment specified: therapeutic diphenylcyclopropenone sensitization with weekly scalp DPC. TCRdb reprocessed the RACE reads via MiXCR and lists one record per CDR3 protein. This table has fewer than 150,000 distinct CDR3 sequences, approximately 12% appearing once. Sequenced here: whole blood, sampled in connection with sensitization to the hapten diphenylcyclopropenone (DPC). Receptor source: a woman aged 18-30 years with alopecia areata. Some clones in this sample may be carry-over from other donors' samples.

This clonotype was picked up a small number of times. The chain carries TRBV29-1 and TRBJ2-7; no reliable D call. V dropped 3 bases and J dropped 0 bases, with 9 bases sitting between them. The V gene's germline CDR1 is SQVTM and CDR2 ANQGSEA. The CDR3 length is 13 residues. Here the CDR3 reads CSVETKSSYEQYF. As DNA, the CDR3 is TGCAGCGTTGAGACCAAAAGCTCCTACGAGCAGTACTTC.

The rearrangement joins TRBV19 to TRBJ2-5; D remains ambiguous. The CDR3 is 13 amino acids. Trimming shortened V by 2 bases and J by 0 bases, and 4 bases separated the two germline ends. The germline CDR1 and CDR2 sequences are LNHDA and SQIVND (reference sequence). CDR3 in amino acids: CASSIRHQETQYF. The CDR3 DNA reads TGTGCCAGTAGTATACGGCACCAAGAGACCCAGTACTTC.

This clonotype was seen a handful of times. The V and J genes are TRBV5-6 and TRBJ1-5, with no clear D. CDR1 and CDR2 (germline): SGHDT, YYEEEE. The CDR3 runs to 13 residues. The V end was cut by 1 base, the J end by 5 bases, with 7 bases between. The CDR3 DNA sequence: TGTGCCAGCAGCTTGCACAGCGATCAGCCCCAGCATTTT. Its translation is CASSLHSDQPQHF.

This clonotype came up a few times. The rearrangement links TRBV18 to TRBJ1-2; D might be TRBD1 (5 bases). Germline V lookup: CDR1 KGHSH, CDR2 LQKENI. V lost 1 base to trimming and J lost 6 bases, with 9 bases between them. The CDR3 length is 13 residues. The CDR3 nucleotides read TGTGCCAGCTCACCACGACAGTACCATGGCTACACCTTC. Protein sequence: CASSPRQYHGYTF.

This clonotype was seen only a few times. J is TRBJ2-3 and V is TRBV20-1, with D perhaps given as TRBD1 or TRBD2 (5 bases each). Germline assignment: CDR1 DFQATT and CDR2 SNEGSKA (reference sequence). The ends were cut back, 3 bases at V and 3 bases at J, with 10 bases in the middle. The CDR3 extends over 13 amino acids. This CDR3 reads CSASPGGTDTQYF. CDR3 DNA: TGCAGTGCTAGCCCTGGGGGTACAGATACGCAGTATTTT.

The chain combines TRBV7-2 with TRBJ2-7, with a possible D match to TRBD1 (6 bases). The germline gives CDR1 SGHTA, CDR2 FQGNSA. CDR3 length equals 16 residues. V lost 5 bases, J lost 2 bases, and 19 bases lay in between. CDR3 bases: TGTGCCAGCAGCCCTACCGGGACATACTCCACCTACGAGCAGTACTTC. It codes for CASSPTGTYSTYEQYF.

This chain uses TRBV4-3 with TRBJ1-1; the D gene is possibly TRBD1 (5 bases). Germline V gives CDR1 LGHNA, CDR2 YSLEER. Trimming removed 1 base at V and 1 base at J, with 10 bases between. The CDR3 extends over 15 amino acids. This chain's CDR3 is CASSQVSGQNTEAFF. The CDR3, as DNA: TGCGCCAGCAGCCAAGTATCTGGACAGAACACTGAAGCTTTCTTT.

This clonotype was counted ten times or more. This chain uses TRBV7-2 with TRBJ1-1; TRBD1 aligns across 12 bases. The CDR3 loop spans 13 amino acids. After removal of 5 bases from V and 10 bases from J, the junction contained 5 bases not matched to a gene. Per the germline V gene, CDR1 is SGHTA and CDR2 is FQGNSA. For the CDR3, the DNA is TGTGCCAGCAGCGTCGGGACAGGGGGCCGAGCTTTCTTT. Residues: CASSVGTGGRAFF.

In this sample, this clonotype turned up many times. The V gene is TRBV25-1, the J gene TRBJ2-2; possibly TRBD1 or TRBD2 for D (5 bases each). Germline CDR1 MGHDK, CDR2 SYGVNS. V dropped 2 bases and J dropped 6 bases, with 22 bases sitting between them. CDR3 length: 18 residues. The CDR3 DNA sequence: TGTGCCAGCAGTGAACGGGGCGTTGGGGCCCGACTGCCCGGGGAGCTGTTTTTT. Translation gives CASSERGVGARLPGELFF.